Presented here are 6 T cell receptor beta chains from one specimen sequenced in a study of cytomegalovirus exposure and HLA in healthy donors. PCR involved 60 Vbeta and 13 Jbeta primers. The assay was immunoSEQ multiplex PCR, and TCRdb's table has in-frame clones only and misses some. The data contain approximately 100,000 clones, around 73% of them singletons. Sequenced input: PBMCs. The receptor set was obtained from a man between 35 and 55 years old in good health and CMV-seronegative.

The rearrangement joins TRBV19 to TRBJ1-6, with 7 bases aligning to TRBD1. This CDR3 spans 15 amino acids. Germline V gene lookup returns CDR1 LNHDA and CDR2 SQIVND (reference sequence). V dropped 3 bases and J dropped 6; count of bases not matched to a gene: 5. CDR3 coding DNA: TGTGCCAGTAGTATGCTGACAGGGCCTAATTCACCCCTCCACTTT. It yields the protein CASSMLTGPNSPLHF.

The genes are TRBV7-2 and TRBJ2-2, with 7 nucleotides matching TRBD2. Germline CDR1 SGHTA, CDR2 FQGNSA. This CDR3 is 15 amino acids long. The J segment lost 9 bases and the V segment lost 1 base, leaving 8 bases of the junction unmatched. CDR3 in DNA: TGTGCCAGCAGCTTAGGGGGGGGAATCGGGAGGGAGCTGTTTTTT. Translation: CASSLGGGIGRELFF. Drawing the rest from reference TRBV7-2 and TRBJ2-2, the complete variable domain is GAGVSQSPSNKVTEKGKDVELRCDPISGHTALYWYRQSLGQGLEFLIYFQGNSAPDKSGLPSDRFSAERTGGSVSTLTIQRTQQEDSAVYLCASSLGGGIGRELFFGEGSRLTVL.

This chain joins TRBV7-8 and TRBJ2-7; D may be TRBD1 (6 bases). The CDR3 consists of 13 residues. Trimming removed 5 bases from V and 3 bases from J, with 11 bases in between. Germline V CDR1 and CDR2: SGHVS, FQNEAQ. CDR3 DNA: TGTGCCAGCAGCCAGGGGACGAACTACGAGCAGTACTTC. Translation: CASSQGTNYEQYF.

The chain employs TRBV4-3 and TRBJ2-1, with 9 bases fitting TRBD2. The ends lost 2 bases at V and 10 bases at J; junction bases unmatched: 9. The V gene's germline CDR1 is LGHNA and CDR2 YSLEER. The CDR3 contains 15 residues. The CDR3 DNA reads TGCGCCAGCAGCCAAAAACTAGCGGGCGGCAGGGAGCAGTTCTTC. Its protein is CASSQKLAGGREQFF.

The CDR3 nucleotides read TGTGCCAGCAGTCCCGGAGCGGGACTCCCCTACGAGCAGTACTTC. It translates to CASSPGAGLPYEQYF. The rearrangement uses TRBV27 and TRBJ2-7; 7 nucleotides align to TRBD2. The CDR3 has 15 residues. V lost 5 bases, J lost 2 bases, and 9 bases stayed unmatched. Germline loops: CDR1 MNHEY, CDR2 SMNVEV (reference sequence).

The genes are TRBV18 and TRBJ2-2; 8 positions agree with TRBD1. The V and J ends lost 0 bases and 6 bases, in that order; junction bases with no gene match: 9. CDR1 is KGHSH, CDR2 LQKENI, per germline. This CDR3 is built from 17 residues. The CDR3: CASSPPERGQAAGELFF. As DNA, the CDR3 is TGTGCCAGCTCACCACCGGAGAGGGGACAGGCTGCCGGGGAGCTGTTTTTT.